This TCR beta chain was found in a study of T cell responses to AZD1222 COVID-19 vaccine. Study-level findings and limits: The study found Spike-specific TCR breadth and depth rose after two AZD1222 doses. Donors in the cohort were predominantly white British and more often female, and clonal diversity was possibly underestimated. The peak T cell response came first, and repertoires were sampled only after it.

This table comes from immunoSEQ multiplex PCR, and its TCRdb copy is limited to in-frame clones, with some not included. The table lists roughly 160,000 clones, over 80% of them singletons. This clone was counted once. Its target is not known. CDR1 MNHNS and CDR2 SASEGT come from the germline V gene. This CDR3 contains 15 residues. J gave up 2 bases and V 1 base, and 4 bases lay outside the gene matches. This TCR came from an adult in good health. The specimen was peripheral blood, collected on day 0 of AZD1222 vaccination. V usage is TRBV6-1 and J usage is TRBJ1-2; TRBD1 matches 7 bases. The CDR3 sequence: CASSEGTGRNYGYTF. CDR3 nucleotide sequence: TGTGCCAGCAGTGAAGGGACAGGTCGGAACTATGGCTACACCTTC.